The 29 T cell receptor beta chains below were found in one sample sequenced in a study of T cells after yellow fever vaccination. Via MiXCR, TCRdb re-called the 5' RACE reads, giving one row per CDR3 protein. In the table there are around 550,000 distinct CDR3 sequences, 15% to 20% of which are singletons. The material was PBMCs, obtained 15 days after the yellow fever booster vaccination. These receptors came from a young man who received the YFV17D yellow fever vaccine.

This clonotype was detected a few times. The J gene is TRBJ2-3, the V gene TRBV7-9, with D uncertain. CDR1 SEHNR and CDR2 FQNEAQ come from the germline V gene (reference sequence). The CDR3 sequence is 14 residues long. V gave up 3 bases and J gave up 6 bases, with 13 bases separating them. For the CDR3, the DNA is TGTGCCAGCAGCTTTCGCGGTATGGGGGATACGCAGTATTTT. Its translation: CASSFRGMGDTQYF.

This clonotype has more than one count but fewer than ten. The rearrangement joins TRBV20-1 to TRBJ2-1, with a tentative D call TRBD2 (6 bases). This CDR3 comprises 14 residues. V dropped 5 bases and J dropped 4 bases, with 15 bases sitting between them. Germline V gives CDR1 DFQATT, CDR2 SNEGSKA (reference sequence). The CDR3 protein is CSADPELAYNEQFF. The DNA of the CDR3 is TGCAGTGCTGATCCCGAGCTAGCGTACAATGAGCAGTTCTTC.

This clonotype was observed a few times. The chain combines TRBV7-2 with TRBJ2-1; possible D gene TRBD1, 6 bases. Trimming took off 5 bases at V and 8 bases at J, with 19 bases between the two ends. Looked up from germline, CDR1 is SGHTA and CDR2 is FQGNSA. The CDR3 is 15 amino acids. CDR3 amino acids: CASSPGQNGIHEQFF. The CDR3 DNA reads as TGTGCCAGCAGCCCGGGACAAAACGGCATCCATGAGCAGTTCTTC.

This clonotype was found many times. The chain employs TRBV5-5 and TRBJ2-3, with TRBD2 as a possible D gene (6 bases). The CDR3 totals 14 residues. Germline assignment: CDR1 SGHKS and CDR2 YYEKEE (reference sequence). V lost 1 base and J 1 base, leaving 7 bases between the germline ends. The CDR3, as DNA: TGTGCCAGCAGCTTGTGGGGGGGCACAGATACGCAGTATTTT. Protein: CASSLWGGTDTQYF.

The chain uses TRBV10-3 and TRBJ2-3; no firm D call. Germline V gives CDR1 ENHRY, CDR2 SYGVKD. Trimming left V 2 bases short and J 2 bases short, with 8 bases between. The CDR3 sequence is 14 residues long. CDR3 in amino acids: CAISEMSITDTQYF. In DNA form, the CDR3 reads TGTGCCATCAGTGAGATGTCCATCACAGATACGCAGTATTTT.

The chain couples TRBV25-1 to TRBJ2-6, with 7 bases identical to TRBD2. The V and J ends lost 4 bases and 0 bases, in that order; junction bases with no gene match: 3. Germline values: CDR1 MGHDK, CDR2 SYGVNS. There are 16 residues in the CDR3. CDR3 sequence reads: CASSGWEGSGANVLTF. CDR3 DNA: TGTGCCAGCAGTGGGTGGGAGGGCTCTGGGGCCAACGTCCTGACTTTC.

V is TRBV7-2 and J is TRBJ2-1; D is unresolved. The CDR3 is made up of 15 amino acids. Germline CDR1 is SGHTA and CDR2 is FQGNSA. V lost 3 bases to trimming and J lost 6 bases, with 15 bases between them. In nucleotides, the CDR3 is TGTGCCAGCAGCTTGGCCAGCCTTATGGGCAATGAGCAGTTCTTC. This translates into CASSLASLMGNEQFF.

This clonotype was recorded many times. The J gene is TRBJ2-7, the V gene TRBV27; the D is unclear. The length of the CDR3 is 13 residues. Germline CDR1 MNHEY, CDR2 SMNVEV (reference sequence). The V end lost 3 bases, the J end lost 0 bases, and 6 bases lay between the germline ends. Here the CDR3 DNA reads TGTGCCAGCAGTTTCGCGGCCTCCTACGAGCAGTACTTC. Protein sequence: CASSFAASYEQYF.

This clonotype was counted a few times. The rearrangement links TRBV6-1 to TRBJ1-1; D may be TRBD1 (5 bases). Germline V lookup: CDR1 MNHNS, CDR2 SASEGT. V was shortened by 6 bases and J by 2 bases, with 19 bases between the two germline ends. The CDR3 contains 16 residues. The CDR3 is CASSRKSGTGNTEAFF. The CDR3 DNA reads as TGTGCCAGCAGCAGAAAAAGTGGGACGGGCAACACTGAAGCTTTCTTT.

J is TRBJ1-2 and V is TRBV20-1; D is unresolved. There are 13 residues in the CDR3. The V and J ends lost 3 bases and 5 bases respectively, with 13 bases between them. Looked up from germline, CDR1 is DFQATT and CDR2 is SNEGSKA (reference sequence). CDR3 protein: CSASLPQNYGYTF. The CDR3 DNA reads as TGCAGTGCTAGCCTCCCCCAAAATTATGGCTACACCTTC.

The rearrangement links TRBV5-1 to TRBJ2-7; a possible D gene is TRBD1 (6 bases). With 3 bases removed from V and 3 bases from J, the gap between germline ends came to 13 bases. CDR3 size: 14 residues. The germline V gene has CDR1 SGHRS and CDR2 YFSETQ. The CDR3 sequence is CASSSVGTNYEQYF. CDR3 nucleotides: TGCGCCAGCAGCTCTGTCGGGACAAACTACGAGCAGTACTTC. Filled out from reference TRBV5-1 and TRBJ2-7, the complete variable domain reads KAGVTQTPRYLIKTRGQQVTLSCSPISGHRSVSWYQQTPGQGLQFLFEYFSETQRNKGNFPGRFSGRQFSNSRSEMNVSTLELGDSALYLCASSSVGTNYEQYFGPGTRLTVT.

The chain links TRBV28 to TRBJ1-5; D unresolved. V was trimmed by 3 bases and J by 5 bases, leaving 2 bases between them. Germline V lookup: CDR1 MDHEN, CDR2 SYDVKM. The CDR3 runs 11 residues. For the CDR3, the DNA is TGTGCCAGCAGTTTCCATCAGCCCCAGCATTTT. Protein product: CASSFHQPQHF.

This clonotype was counted ten times or more. V gene TRBV27 combines with J gene TRBJ2-3; no reliable D call. The CDR3 spans 13 residues. Between the trimmed V and J ends, which lost 5 bases and 4 bases, there was a span of 10 bases. In germline, CDR1 is MNHEY, CDR2 SMNVEV (reference sequence). CDR3: CASSGPAPDTQYF. The CDR3 bases are TGTGCCAGCAGTGGACCAGCACCAGATACGCAGTATTTT.

Only a few counts were recorded for this clonotype. This chain joins TRBV29-1 and TRBJ2-5, with TRBD1 matching 7 bases. J was trimmed by 1 base and V by 7 bases; bases with no gene match: 3. This CDR3 has 12 residues. Germline loops: CDR1 SQVTM, CDR2 ANQGSEA. CDR3 coding DNA: TGCAGCGAGAGGGACAGCCAAGAGACCCAGTACTTC. Its protein product is CSERDSQETQYF.

The chain couples TRBV6-5 to TRBJ2-3; D unclear. The CDR3 is 15 residues long. V was shortened by 0 bases and J by 4 bases, with 11 bases between the two germline ends. Germline CDR1 and CDR2: MNHEY and SVGAGI. Written as DNA, the CDR3 is TGTGCCAGCAGTTACTCGGGTAGCAGTGCAGATACGCAGTATTTT. Its protein product is CASSYSGSSADTQYF.

This clonotype has only a few counts. This chain joins TRBV3-1 and TRBJ1-2; 9 bases fit TRBD1. Germline lookup yields CDR1 LGHDT and CDR2 YNNKEL (reference sequence). The CDR3 runs to 17 residues. The trim removed 1 base at V and 5 bases at J, leaving 11 bases unmatched. CDR3 DNA: TGTGCCAGCAGCCAAGGTTCCTGGGACAGGGACCCGTATGGCTACACCTTC. Its translation is CASSQGSWDRDPYGYTF.

The chain employs TRBV6-5 and TRBJ2-5; 7 nucleotides line up with TRBD1. Germline V gene sequence: CDR1 MNHEY, CDR2 SVGAGI. Trimming cost V 5 bases and J 5 bases; bases outside gene matches: 8. CDR3 length: 14 amino acids. The CDR3 spells CASSISTGIETQYF. Here the CDR3 DNA reads TGTGCCAGCAGTATATCGACAGGGATTGAGACCCAGTACTTC.

The chain links TRBV6-1 to TRBJ1-2; 7 bases agree with TRBD1. Trimming removed 7 bases from V and 2 bases from J; junction bases left unmatched: 4. This CDR3 spans 13 amino acids. CDR1 and CDR2 (germline): MNHNS, SASEGT. Here the CDR3 reads CASKLTGNYGYTF. For the CDR3, the DNA is TGTGCCAGCAAATTGACAGGGAACTATGGCTACACCTTC.

The genes are TRBV5-5 and TRBJ2-2; TRBD1 matches 12 bases. Germline CDR1 reads SGHKS; CDR2 reads YYEKEE (reference sequence). The CDR3 runs to 16 residues. V was clipped by 3 bases and J by 4 bases; unmatched bases: 4. The DNA of the CDR3 is TGTGCCAGCAGCTCCGGGACAGGGGGCATCACCGGGGAGCTGTTTTTT. Translation: CASSSGTGGITGELFF.

This clonotype appeared a few times. The CDR3 DNA reads TGTGCCACCAGCAGAGATCGGCGGTGGAGCTCCTACGAGCAGTACTTC. Residues: CATSRDRRWSSYEQYF. V gene TRBV15 combines with J gene TRBJ2-7; D gene ambiguous. Germline V lookup: CDR1 LNHNV, CDR2 YYDKDF (reference sequence). V lost 0 bases, J lost 0 bases, and 12 bases lay in between. The CDR3 runs 16 residues.

The chain combines TRBV20-1 with TRBJ2-7; 9 bases map to TRBD2. The CDR3 extends over 15 amino acids. Germline-derived CDR1 and CDR2 are DFQATT and SNEGSKA (reference sequence). After removal of 0 bases from V and 2 bases from J, the junction contained 5 bases not matched to a gene. The CDR3: CSAREMIAGAYEQYF. The DNA for the CDR3 is TGCAGTGCTAGAGAAATGATAGCGGGAGCCTACGAGCAGTACTTC.

This clonotype was seen only a few times. This chain links TRBV19 with TRBJ2-1, with 13 bases identical to TRBD2. Unmatched junction bases numbered 8, after V lost 1 base and J lost 8 bases. Germline V lookup: CDR1 LNHDA, CDR2 SQIVND (reference sequence). The CDR3 totals 17 residues. In DNA form, the CDR3 reads TGTGCCAGTAGTATAGGCATACTAGCGGGAGGGCCCTATGAGCAGTTCTTC. Protein product: CASSIGILAGGPYEQFF.

The chain combines TRBV20-1 with TRBJ2-7, with 9 nucleotides matching TRBD2. Germline CDR1 is DFQATT and CDR2 is SNEGSKA (reference sequence). V was clipped by 6 bases and J by 7 bases; unmatched bases: 16. The CDR3 runs to 15 residues. The CDR3 region has the DNA TGCAGTGCCAACCCCTTAGCGGGAGTGGTCGGGGAGCAGTACTTC. It translates to CSANPLAGVVGEQYF.

DNA of the CDR3: TGTGCCAGCCTACTAGCGGTAAGCTCCTACGAGCAGTACTTC. Its translation is CASLLAVSSYEQYF. The J gene is TRBJ2-7, the V gene TRBV6-4, with 8 bases aligning to TRBD2. CDR3 length: 14 residues. The V gene's germline CDR1 is MRHNA and CDR2 SNTAGT. The V and J ends lost 8 bases and 0 bases, in that order; junction bases with no gene match: 6.

V is TRBV18 and J is TRBJ2-3, with TRBD2 matching over 9 bases. There are 17 residues in the CDR3. The junction had 15 bases not matched to a gene; V was cut back by 6 bases and J by 5 bases. The germline V gene has CDR1 KGHSH and CDR2 LQKENI. CDR3 in amino acids: CASSRPYSGSRGDTQYF. CDR3 bases: TGTGCCAGCTCGCGACCATATAGCGGGAGCCGAGGAGATACGCAGTATTTT.

This clonotype has more than one count but fewer than ten. J is TRBJ2-7 and V is TRBV5-1; 7 bases are shared with TRBD1. Losses at the gene ends were 1 base for V and 0 bases for J; bases not matched to a gene: 7. CDR3 size: 16 residues. CDR1 SGHRS and CDR2 YFSETQ come from the germline V gene. CDR3 loop: CASSLTGGTASYEQYF. CDR3 bases: TGCGCCAGCAGCTTGACCGGTGGGACAGCCTCCTACGAGCAGTACTTC.

The CDR3 is CSARDLGLNTGELFF. CDR3 coding DNA: TGCAGTGCTAGAGATCTCGGGCTTAACACCGGGGAGCTGTTTTTT. The V and J genes are TRBV20-1 and TRBJ2-2, with D unresolved. This CDR3 comprises 15 residues. The V gene lost 0 bases and the J gene lost 2 bases, with 10 bases spanning the gap. CDR1 and CDR2 from the germline V gene are DFQATT and SNEGSKA (reference sequence).

The V gene is TRBV11-2, the J gene TRBJ2-1; 12 bases are shared with TRBD2. Germline CDR1 SGHAT, CDR2 FQNNGV. The CDR3 sequence is 15 residues long. Trimming removed 5 bases from V and 7 bases from J; junction bases left unmatched: 6. The CDR3 loop is CASSASSGRANEQFF. CDR3 bases: TGTGCCAGCAGCGCCTCTAGCGGGAGGGCTAATGAGCAGTTCTTC. The full variable domain, its missing parts supplied by reference TRBV11-2 and TRBJ2-1, is EAGVAQSPRYKIIEKRQSVAFWCNPISGHATLYWYQQILGQGPKLLIQFQNNGVVDDSQLPKDRFSAERLKGVDSTLKIQPAKLEDSAVYLCASSASSGRANEQFFGPGTRLTVL.

This clonotype was counted at least ten times. The chain combines TRBV7-2 with TRBJ2-1; a weak D match, TRBD2 (6 bases). CDR3 length equals 12 residues. The V gene lost 2 bases and the J gene lost 14 bases, with 13 bases spanning the gap. The germline V gene has CDR1 SGHTA and CDR2 FQGNSA. In DNA form, the CDR3 reads TGTGCCAGCAGCTTATCGACTAGTCACAAGTTCTTC. Translated: CASSLSTSHKFF.